What follows are 23 T cell receptor beta chains derived from one specimen sequenced in a study of T cell changes during pregnancy in multiple sclerosis. Profiling relied on immunoSEQ multiplex PCR, and the TCRdb table lists in-frame clones only, not all of them. The sample comprises tens of thousands of clones, about 95% of which are singletons, and more than 0.85% rests with the top ten. Sequencing was performed on peripheral blood, taken in the second trimester of pregnancy. These receptors all stem from a female donor with multiple sclerosis, enrolled in a pregnancy study.

The chain employs TRBV6-6 and TRBJ1-1; TRBD1 is a possible D gene (5 bases). Germline V lookup: CDR1 MNHNY, CDR2 SVGAGI (reference sequence). This CDR3 region has 16 residues. V was trimmed by 5 bases and J by 3 bases, leaving 19 bases between them. Here the CDR3 reads CASSRGLSLGDTEAFF. CDR3 coding DNA: TGTGCCAGCAGTAGGGGACTCTCCTTGGGGGACACTGAAGCTTTCTTT.

V and J are TRBV14 and TRBJ2-3; D is perhaps TRBD2 (5 bases). CDR3 length: 17 amino acids. Trimming left V 3 bases short and J 4 bases short, with 20 bases between. The germline V gene encodes CDR1 SGHDN and CDR2 FVKESK. The CDR3 sequence: CASSQGWWSGGADTQYF. The CDR3 coding sequence is TGTGCCAGCAGCCAGGGATGGTGGAGCGGCGGCGCAGATACGCAGTATTTT.

The chain uses TRBV29-1 and TRBJ1-1; D call uncertain. Germline V gene data show CDR1 as SQVTM and CDR2 as ANQGSEA. The CDR3 is 13 residues long. The V and J ends lost 2 bases and 0 bases respectively, with 7 bases between them. The CDR3 region has the DNA TGCAGCGTTGAATACAGCCTGAACACTGAAGCTTTCTTT. Amino acid sequence: CSVEYSLNTEAFF.

This chain joins TRBV6-1 and TRBJ2-7, with 9 nucleotides matching TRBD2. Trimming took 2 bases from V and 3 from J; bases not matched to a gene: 2. Germline lookup yields CDR1 MNHNS and CDR2 SASEGT. This CDR3 contains 14 residues. As DNA, the CDR3 is TGTGCCAGCAGTGAACTGACTAGCGGCTACGAGCAGTACTTC. Amino acids: CASSELTSGYEQYF.

The chain combines TRBV27 with TRBJ2-7, with 7 bases that match TRBD2. With V trimmed by 4 bases and J by 0 bases, 6 bases remained unmatched. This CDR3 has 15 residues. In germline, CDR1 is MNHEY, CDR2 SMNVEV (reference sequence). In nucleotides, the CDR3 is TGTGCCAGCAGTTCCCTAAGCGGGAACTCCTACGAGCAGTACTTC. Its protein is CASSSLSGNSYEQYF.

The CDR3 region is CASSVGAAEQYF. As DNA, the CDR3 is TGTGCCAGCAGCGTAGGTGCGGCCGAGCAGTACTTC. This chain links TRBV9 with TRBJ2-7; D unclear. V was trimmed by 0 bases and J by 6 bases, leaving 7 bases between them. This CDR3 region has 12 residues. Germline CDR1 and CDR2: SGDLS and YYNGEE.

The CDR3: CASRNLAKSTDTQYF. DNA of the CDR3: TGTGCCAGCAGGAACCTGGCAAAAAGCACAGATACGCAGTATTTT. The chain recombines TRBV6-6 with TRBJ2-3; D remains unclear. V lost 6 bases, J lost 0 bases, and 13 bases lay in between. Germline V gives CDR1 MNHNY, CDR2 SVGAGI (reference sequence). This CDR3 is 15 amino acids long.

This clone was found a few times. The DNA for the CDR3 is TGTGCCAGCAGTGAATTGGCGGAGGGGCCGCTCGGTACGCAGTATTTT. Amino acid sequence: CASSELAEGPLGTQYF. V is TRBV6-4 and J is TRBJ2-3, with D possibly matching TRBD2 (6 bases). The CDR3 runs 16 residues. Germline CDR1 and CDR2: MRHNA and SNTAGT. V lost 3 bases, J lost 8 bases, and 21 bases lay in between.

V is TRBV19 and J is TRBJ2-2, with TRBD1 matching over 8 bases. The germline CDR1 and CDR2 sequences are LNHDA and SQIVND (reference sequence). The V segment lost 5 bases and the J segment 4 bases; nucleotides outside the gene matches: 3. This CDR3 is built from 14 residues. For the CDR3, the DNA is TGTGCCAGTAGTGGACAGGGTGGCACCGGGGAGCTGTTTTTT. It yields the protein CASSGQGGTGELFF.

The chain has TRBV5-6 and TRBJ2-3, with a weak D call TRBD1 (5 bases). The ends were cut back, 0 bases at V and 0 bases at J, with 11 bases in the middle. The CDR3 has 16 residues. The V gene's germline CDR1 is SGHDT and CDR2 YYEEEE. CDR3 nucleotide sequence: TGTGCCAGCAGCTTGGGGACATACCAGAGCACAGATACGCAGTATTTT. Translated: CASSLGTYQSTDTQYF.

The chain employs TRBV27 and TRBJ2-5; TRBD2 is a possible D gene (6 bases). V was cut by 1 base and J by 2 bases, with 11 bases left in between. This CDR3 region has 15 residues. CDR1 and CDR2 from the germline V gene are MNHEY and SMNVEV (reference sequence). The CDR3 region is CASSLYPSVQETQYF. In DNA, the CDR3 is TGTGCCAGCAGTTTATACCCTAGCGTTCAAGAGACCCAGTACTTC.

The CDR3 sequence is CASSQDKRTEAFF. In DNA form, the CDR3 reads TGCGCCAGCAGCCAAGATAAACGGACTGAAGCTTTCTTT. The chain has TRBV4-1 and TRBJ1-1; D is undetermined. Trimming pared 0 bases from V and 5 bases from J, leaving 7 bases between. The germline V gene has CDR1 MGHRA and CDR2 YSYEKL. The CDR3 covers 13 residues.

The V and J genes are TRBV2 and TRBJ2-7; 7 positions match TRBD2. The germline gives CDR1 SNHLY, CDR2 FYNNEI. The CDR3 runs 14 residues. The ends lost 6 bases at V and 7 bases at J; junction bases unmatched: 12. CDR3 nucleotide sequence: TGTGCCAGCAGGATACTAGCGACATTGGGGGAGCAGTACTTC. Translation: CASRILATLGEQYF.

The CDR3 DNA follows: TGCGCCAGCAGTGGGGACAGGGGCTACGAGCAGTACTTC. Translation: CASSGDRGYEQYF. The chain has TRBV10-1 and TRBJ2-7; the match to TRBD1 covers 10 bases. CDR3 length: 13 amino acids. The V gene's germline CDR1 is WNHNN and CDR2 SYGVQD (reference sequence). The V and J ends lost 4 bases and 3 bases, in that order; junction bases with no gene match: 0.

The chain links TRBV7-9 to TRBJ1-1; TRBD1 aligns across 8 bases. Germline CDR1 and CDR2: SEHNR and FQNEAQ (reference sequence). This CDR3 comprises 17 residues. Trimming cost V 3 bases and J 8 bases; bases outside gene matches: 17. The CDR3 coding sequence is TGTGCCAGCAGCTTTCAAGAGGGGACGACAGGGGATCGGGAAGCTTTCTTT. It is translated as CASSFQEGTTGDREAFF.

The chain couples TRBV10-3 to TRBJ2-1, with 15 nucleotides matching TRBD2. The germline V gene has CDR1 ENHRY and CDR2 SYGVKD. This CDR3 is 16 amino acids long. With 2 bases clipped from V and 6 bases from J, the junction kept 2 bases outside the gene matches. The CDR3 nucleotides are TGTGCCATCAGTGAGGGACTAGCGGGAGGGTTCAATGAGCAGTTCTTC. Protein product: CAISEGLAGGFNEQFF.

This rearrangement joins TRBV4-1 to TRBJ2-5; possible D gene TRBD1, 5 bases. This CDR3 comprises 16 residues. The V gene's germline CDR1 is MGHRA and CDR2 YSYEKL. Deletions cut 0 bases from V and 1 base from J, with 12 bases between. This CDR3 reads CASSQESRALQETQYF. In DNA form, the CDR3 reads TGCGCCAGCAGCCAAGAGAGCAGGGCCCTCCAAGAGACCCAGTACTTC.

By proportion, this clone is medium-sized. Other DNA variants within this sample encode the same CDR3. The J gene is TRBJ1-2, the V gene TRBV5-1; D is possibly TRBD1 (6 bases). The CDR3 is 13 residues long. V gave up 4 bases and J gave up 2 bases, with 9 bases separating them. CDR1 is SGHRS, CDR2 YFSETQ, per germline. CDR3 in amino acids: CASSLGTNYGYTF. DNA for the CDR3: TGCGCCAGCAGCCTGGGGACAAACTATGGCTACACCTTC.

CDR3 nucleotides: TGCGCCAGCAGCTCAAACACGTACACCGGGGAGCTGTTTTTT. It yields the protein CASSSNTYTGELFF. V is TRBV5-1 and J is TRBJ2-2; D is undetermined. The V end was cut by 3 bases, the J end by 3 bases, with 9 bases between. CDR3 size: 14 residues. Germline assignment: CDR1 SGHRS and CDR2 YFSETQ.

The rearrangement links TRBV14 to TRBJ2-5; a possible D gene is TRBD2 (6 bases). The CDR3 loop spans 13 amino acids. CDR1 SGHDN and CDR2 FVKESK come from the germline V gene. V lost 3 bases and J 5 bases, leaving 10 bases between the germline ends. In DNA, the CDR3 is TGTGCCAGCAGCCAGACTAGTTGGGAGACCCAGTACTTC. Protein product: CASSQTSWETQYF.

This CDR3 reads CASSQDPRSGSGEKLFF. The CDR3 nucleotides are TGTGCCAGCAGCCAAGATCCCCGCTCAGGGTCGGGTGAAAAACTGTTTTTT. The chain has TRBV4-2 and TRBJ1-4; tentatively, D is TRBD1 (5 bases). The CDR3 is 17 residues long. From germline, CDR1 is LGHNA and CDR2 YNFKEQ. V lost 0 bases and J 7 bases, leaving 18 bases between the germline ends.

The CDR3 protein is CASSQDFFYNEQFF. The CDR3 coding sequence is TGTGCCAGCAGCCAGGACTTTTTCTACAATGAGCAGTTCTTC. The chain links TRBV14 to TRBJ2-1; the D gene is possibly TRBD2 (5 bases). Germline-derived CDR1 and CDR2 are SGHDN and FVKESK. The CDR3 totals 14 residues. Trimming removed 3 bases at V and 3 bases at J, with 9 bases between.

This sequence joins TRBV4-3 and TRBJ2-7, with 9 bases fitting TRBD2. Trimming cost V 3 bases and J 4 bases; bases outside gene matches: 7. Per germline, CDR1 LGHNA and CDR2 YSLEER. The CDR3 length is 15 residues. CDR3 sequence (DNA): TGCGCCAGCAGCCAGGATAGCGGGAGTCAGTACGAGCAGTACTTC. This codes for CASSQDSGSQYEQYF.